Following are 24 T cell receptor beta chains from one sample sequenced in a study of glioma-infiltrating T cells. Amplification of TCR alpha and beta CDR3 regions from RNA used iRepertoire nested multiplex PCR. Each CDR3 protein gets one entry after TCRdb re-called the multiplex PCR reads with MiXCR. Of fewer than 500,000 distinct CDR3 sequences listed, 41% were seen once; the top ten hold more than 10%. The sample consisted of glioma tissue, nonneoplastic brain tissue, or PBMCs (not recorded which). The receptors were sampled from a human donor with low-grade glioma or glioblastoma, undergoing nonglioma brain surgery, or in good health (not recorded which).

The chain carries TRBV20-1 and TRBJ2-7, with 10 bases matching TRBD2. The CDR3 contains 15 residues. J lost 3 bases, V lost 3 bases, and 8 bases had no gene match. Germline CDR1 DFQATT, CDR2 SNEGSKA (reference sequence). The CDR3 loop reads CSARTGLAEIYEQYF. CDR3 DNA sequence: TGCAGTGCTAGGACCGGACTAGCGGAAATCTACGAGCAGTACTTC.

Many counts were recorded for this clonotype. This chain uses TRBV28 with TRBJ1-6; possible D gene TRBD1, 5 bases. The CDR3 extends over 15 amino acids. V was pared by 6 bases and J by 9 bases, with 18 bases between. Germline-derived CDR1 and CDR2 are MDHEN and SYDVKM. The CDR3 sequence: CASRVVGTGSSPLHF. The DNA for the CDR3 is TGTGCCAGCAGGGTTGTAGGGACTGGAAGTTCACCCCTCCACTTT.

V usage is TRBV4-1 and J usage is TRBJ2-1, with D possibly being TRBD2 (5 bases). Trimming left V 1 base short and J 2 bases short, with 15 bases between. The CDR3 length is 17 residues. Germline V gives CDR1 MGHRA, CDR2 YSYEKL. The DNA of the CDR3 is TGCGCCAGCAGCCAAGCGGTGGTAGCGACCCCCTACAATGAGCAGTTCTTC. Protein sequence: CASSQAVVATPYNEQFF.

This chain joins TRBV12-5 and TRBJ2-3, with D unclear. From germline, CDR1 is LGHNT and CDR2 FRNRAP. Trimming left V 4 bases short and J 3 bases short, with 5 bases between. The CDR3 covers 12 residues. CDR3 DNA: TGTGCTAGTGGTTACCGAACAGATACGCAGTATTTT. Translating gives CASGYRTDTQYF.

As regards this clonotype: Just one base apart from a much larger clone, this may be a read error. V and J are TRBV28 and TRBJ1-2; D remains ambiguous. Trimming stripped 2 bases from V and 6 bases from J, with 10 bases between. The V gene's germline CDR1 is MDHEN and CDR2 SYDVKM. The CDR3 is made up of 13 amino acids. This chain's CDR3 is CASSLRDLDGYTF. The DNA of the CDR3 is TGTGCCAGCAGTTTAAGGGATCTCGATGGCTACACCTTC.

Details on this clonotype: Possible read error: a much larger clone is one base away. The chain recombines TRBV6-2 or TRBV6-3 with TRBJ2-7; perhaps D is TRBD1 or TRBD2 (6 bases each). CDR1 MNHEY and CDR2 SVGEGT come from the germline V gene. The CDR3 extends over 15 amino acids. The DNA of the CDR3 is TGTACCAGCAGCCCCAGGGGACTTACCGACTACGAGCAGTACTTC. Translated: CTSSPRGLTDYEQYF.

The chain combines TRBV20-1 with TRBJ2-7; 8 bases line up with TRBD2. The junction had 13 bases not matched to a gene; V was cut back by 3 bases and J by 3 bases. CDR3 size: 16 residues. CDR1 is DFQATT, CDR2 SNEGSKA, per germline (reference sequence). This CDR3 is CSARTPPGTRSYEQYF. The CDR3 nucleotides read TGCAGTGCTAGGACACCACCCGGGACTAGGAGCTACGAGCAGTACTTC.

This clonotype was seen many times. The rearrangement joins TRBV25-1 to TRBJ1-4, with no clear D. The V end lost 3 bases, the J end lost 10 bases, and 12 bases lay between the germline ends. Germline CDR1 reads MGHDK; CDR2 reads SYGVNS. The CDR3 has 13 residues. The CDR3 protein is CASSDNVEGKLFF. CDR3 nucleotide sequence: TGTGCCAGCAGTGATAATGTGGAGGGAAAACTGTTTTTT. The full variable domain, its missing parts supplied by reference TRBV25-1 and TRBJ1-4, is EADIYQTPRYLVIGTGKKITLECSQTMGHDKMYWYQQDPGMELHLIHYSYGVNSTEKGDLSSESTVSRIRTEHFPLTLESARPSHTSQYLCASSDNVEGKLFFGSGTQLSVL.

The sample holds a few counts of this clonotype. This CDR3 is CASSYRAYQETQYF. In DNA form, the CDR3 reads TGTGCCAGCTCCTACAGGGCCTACCAAGAGACCCAGTACTTC. The rearrangement uses TRBV27 and TRBJ2-5, with D tentatively TRBD1 (6 bases). V dropped 8 bases and J dropped 0 bases, with 13 bases sitting between them. Per germline, CDR1 MNHEY and CDR2 SMNVEV (reference sequence). There are 14 residues in the CDR3.

Worth noting for this clonotype: A much larger clone differs from this one at a single base, so this may be a read error. J is TRBJ2-3 and V is TRBV28, with D possibly TRBD1 on 5 matching bases. This CDR3 contains 16 residues. The V end lost 7 bases, the J end lost 5 bases, and 22 bases lay between the germline ends. Germline assignment: CDR1 MDHEN and CDR2 SYDVKM. In nucleotides, the CDR3 is TGTGCCAGCATCCCTGGGGCGGAAATGTACAAAGATACGCAGTATTTT. It yields the protein CASIPGAEMYKDTQYF.

This chain joins TRBV28 and TRBJ2-1; 9 positions match TRBD2. The V gene end was trimmed by 10 bases and the J gene end by 9 bases; junction bases not matched to a gene: 13. Germline V gene data show CDR1 as MDHEN and CDR2 as SYDVKM. The length of the CDR3 is 14 residues. Here the CDR3 reads CAITAGGQGGEQFF. For the CDR3, the DNA is TGTGCCATCACAGCGGGAGGCCAGGGAGGTGAGCAGTTCTTC.

The table lists this clonotype with a few counts. The J gene is TRBJ2-2, the V gene TRBV6-1, with 8 nucleotides matching TRBD1. Germline-derived CDR1 and CDR2 are MNHNS and SASEGT. The CDR3 has 15 residues. The trim removed 8 bases at V and 2 bases at J, leaving 7 bases unmatched. CDR3 sequence reads: CASSRTGFNTGELFF. The CDR3 coding sequence is TGTGCCAGCTCGCGGACAGGGTTTAACACCGGGGAGCTGTTTTTT.

In its sample, this clonotype was seen many times. This chain connects TRBV20-1 to TRBJ2-1; 11 bases agree with TRBD2. The CDR3 spans 15 residues. The germline gives CDR1 DFQATT, CDR2 SNEGSKA (reference sequence). The J segment lost 9 bases and the V segment lost 0 bases, leaving 7 bases of the junction unmatched. CDR3 residues: CSARDGASGRFEQFF. DNA for the CDR3: TGCAGTGCTAGAGATGGGGCTAGCGGGAGGTTTGAGCAGTTCTTC.

The chain couples TRBV7-3 to TRBJ2-3; 12 bases fit TRBD2. Losses at the gene ends were 4 bases for V and 4 bases for J; bases not matched to a gene: 15. The CDR3 covers 19 residues. CDR1 is SGHTA, CDR2 FQGTGA, per germline. The DNA for the CDR3 is TGTGCCAGCAGCTCCCCTAGGGGGGCTAGCGGGAGGGCCCCAGATACGCAGTATTTT. It yields the protein CASSSPRGASGRAPDTQYF.

This clonotype was detected ten times or more. V gene TRBV7-2 combines with J gene TRBJ2-7; D possibly matches TRBD1 or TRBD2 (5 bases each). Germline V lookup: CDR1 SGHTA, CDR2 FQGNSA. The CDR3 extends over 14 amino acids. Trimming removed 3 bases from V and 6 bases from J, with 15 bases in between. This CDR3 is CASSLERGRGEQYF. The CDR3 DNA reads as TGTGCCAGCAGCTTGGAGAGGGGCCGGGGCGAGCAGTACTTC. Complete variable domain (other parts from reference TRBV7-2 and TRBJ2-7): GAGVSQSPSNKVTEKGKDVELRCDPISGHTALYWYRQSLGQGLEFLIYFQGNSAPDKSGLPSDRFSAERTGGSVSTLTIQRTQQEDSAVYLCASSLERGRGEQYFGPGTRLTVT.

In regard to this clonotype: Germline and junction disagree at one end, which may indicate a read error. V is TRBV10-3 and J is TRBJ1-1; D is unclear. The CDR3 extends over 15 amino acids. Germline values: CDR1 ENHRY, CDR2 SYGVKD. The CDR3 DNA sequence: TGTGCCAAAGAAGAGTTGGGATGGAGCAACACTGAAGCTTCCTTT. This encodes CAKEELGWSNTEASF.

Many counts were recorded for this clonotype. The V gene is TRBV6-2 or TRBV6-3, the J gene TRBJ2-7; 8 nucleotides line up with TRBD2. The ends lost 6 bases at V and 3 bases at J; junction bases unmatched: 16. This CDR3 comprises 17 residues. Germline CDR1 and CDR2: MNHEY and SVGEGT. For the CDR3, the DNA is TGTGCCAGCAGCCCCCCCTTCAGACTAGCGATTTACTACGAGCAGTACTTC. Amino acid sequence: CASSPPFRLAIYYEQYF.

About this clonotype: A much larger clone is a single base away; this may be a read error. This rearrangement joins TRBV28 to TRBJ2-1; perhaps D is TRBD1 or TRBD2 (6 bases each). Between the trimmed V and J ends, which lost 8 bases and 6 bases, there was a span of 17 bases. In germline, CDR1 is MDHEN, CDR2 SYDVKM. This CDR3 has 14 amino acids. CDR3 bases: TGTGCCAGCGGGGGGCCGCGACCCCTCAATGAGCAGTTCTTC. It encodes CASGGPRPLNEQFF.

The rearrangement joins TRBV4-3 to TRBJ2-7, with a weak D call TRBD2 (6 bases). Between the trimmed V and J ends, which lost 0 bases and 2 bases, there was a span of 17 bases. The V gene's germline CDR1 is LGHNA and CDR2 YSLEER. The CDR3 is 17 amino acids. The CDR3: CASSQEASGGDPYEQYF. In DNA form, the CDR3 reads TGCGCCAGCAGCCAAGAAGCCTCAGGAGGGGACCCCTACGAGCAGTACTTC.

As for this clonotype: The junction and the germline gene differ at one end; a read error may be behind it. The genes are TRBV6-4 and TRBJ2-1, with a weak D call TRBD2 (6 bases). This CDR3 is 16 amino acids long. Germline lookup yields CDR1 MRHNA and CDR2 SNTAGT. The CDR3 nucleotides read TGTGCCAGCAGTGGGGCTAGCGCTAACTCCCACAATGAGCAGTTCTTC. Encoded protein: CASSGASANSHNEQFF.

The J gene is TRBJ2-2, the V gene TRBV18; 11 nucleotides align to TRBD1. The CDR3 totals 14 residues. V dropped 1 base and J dropped 9; count of bases not matched to a gene: 1. The germline CDR1 and CDR2 sequences are KGHSH and LQKENI. The CDR3 bases are TGTGCCAGCTCACCACGGACAGGGGGCAGGGAGCTGTTTTTT. Residues: CASSPRTGGRELFF.

The chain uses TRBV11-1 and TRBJ1-1; no clear D gene. Germline V lookup: CDR1 SGHAT, CDR2 FQDESV (reference sequence). V was clipped by 5 bases and J by 5 bases, with 18 bases between them. The CDR3 is made up of 15 amino acids. The CDR3 sequence: CASSQMRNPGTEAFF. Written as DNA, the CDR3 is TGTGCCAGCAGCCAGATGAGGAACCCGGGGACTGAAGCTTTCTTT.

The chain is built from TRBV20-1 and TRBJ2-7, with a weak D call TRBD2 (6 bases). The V and J ends lost 6 bases and 3 bases respectively, with 12 bases between them. This CDR3 has 12 amino acids. CDR1 DFQATT and CDR2 SNEGSKA come from the germline V gene (reference sequence). CDR3 residues: CSAVGLHYEQYF. The CDR3 DNA reads as TGCAGTGCAGTGGGACTCCACTACGAGCAGTACTTC.

J is TRBJ2-2 and V is TRBV7-2; 7 bases agree with TRBD1. The germline V gene encodes CDR1 SGHTA and CDR2 FQGNSA. The CDR3 loop spans 16 amino acids. V dropped 7 bases and J dropped 5; count of bases not matched to a gene: 13. This chain's CDR3 is CASIPPTGQITGELFF. In DNA form, the CDR3 reads TGTGCCAGCATTCCCCCGACAGGGCAAATTACCGGGGAGCTGTTTTTT.